This T cell receptor beta chain was identified in a study of blood T cell repertoires in COVID-19. The overall study: The analysed material was cDNA or gDNA that came from T cells, B-cell-depleted T cells, or PBMCs.

Original processing methods: Estimates of nucleated cell counts were drawn from the amplification of reference gene primers. Some clones are missing from TCRdb's copy, which holds only in-frame ones; the method was immunoSEQ multiplex PCR. V, J and clone size derive from that table, while D and trimming were established from the DNA sequence. The sample records fewer than 180,000 clones, roughly nine tenths being singletons. The clonotype was recovered from a woman aged 55-75 years with active or convalescent COVID-19. Specimen: peripheral blood.

The CDR3 nucleotides are TGTGCCAGCAGTTACGGGACACCTAGCAATCAGCCCCAGCATTTT. Translating it yields CASSYGTPSNQPQHF. The chain uses TRBV6-6 and TRBJ1-5, with D perhaps matching TRBD1 (6 bases). Looked up from germline, CDR1 is MNHNY and CDR2 is SVGAGI (reference sequence). CDR3 length: 15 amino acids. V lost 2 bases and J lost 0, with 8 bases in between.